This is a list of T cell receptor beta chains from one sample in a study of CD8 T cells in Susac syndrome. MiXCR was run by TCRdb on the immunoSEQ multiplex PCR reads, yielding one entry per CDR3 protein. In the table there are 50,000 to 65,000 distinct CDR3 sequences, just over 90% of which are singletons. Sequencing was carried out using CD8+ T cells from PBMCs. The receptors were gathered from a human donor in good health. Both conserved end residues are part of each CDR3. A D gene is named only where the DNA matches it firmly. Rows may omit the clone size; those that give it use once, few, many or a size class.

. TRBJ1-2 . TRBV2 TGTGCCAGCAGTGAAATTGGCTACACCTTC CASSEIGYTF
. TRBJ2-1 . TRBV11-3 TGTGCCAGCAGCCCGCCGACAGCCTCCTACAATGAGCAGTTCTTC CASSPPTASYNEQFF
. TRBJ2-1 . TRBV12-3/TRBV12-4 TGTGCCAGCAGCCTGGGGGGAGGCCCCGAGCAGTTCTTC CASSLGGGPEQFF
. TRBJ2-6 TRBD2 TRBV28 TGTGCCAGCAGTTTAGGGACTAGCGGGTCTGGGGCCAACGTCCTGACTTTC CASSLGTSGSGANVLTF
. TRBJ2-5 . TRBV5-1 TGCGCCAGCAGCTTGGCCGGGGGTTTCCAAGAGACCCAGTACTTC CASSLAGGFQETQYF
. TRBJ1-1 . TRBV6-2/TRBV6-3 TGTGCCAGCAGTGGGGAATTCCCTGAAGCTTTCTTT CASSGEFPEAFF
. TRBJ2-5 TRBD1 TRBV7-9 TGTGCCAGCAGCCACGGGACAGGGGTTCGGGAGACCCAGTACTTC CASSHGTGVRETQYF
. TRBJ1-6 . TRBV15 TGTGCCACCAGCAGAGCCCCCCAGGCCGGGAGCCTATATAATTCACCCCTCCACTTT CATSRAPQAGSLYNSPLHF
. TRBJ2-1 TRBD2 TRBV7-9 TGTGCCAGCAGCTTAGTTGGACTAGCGGTTAATGAGCAGTTCTTC CASSLVGLAVNEQFF
. TRBJ2-1 . TRBV9 TGTGCCAGCTCGTTGGACGGTTACAATGAGCAGTTCTTC CASSLDGYNEQFF
. TRBJ2-1 TRBD1 TRBV29-1 TGCAGCGTTGAAGATAAAGAGGGGGCGCAGTTCTTC CSVEDKEGAQFF
. TRBJ1-1 TRBD1 TRBV6-1 TGTGCCAGCAGCTGGACAGGGGGCGCGGGGCGTCGCGGTGAAGCTTTCTTT CASSWTGGAGRRGEAFF
. TRBJ2-3 . TRBV29-1 TGCAGCGTTGCGGGGACATTCCTAGGCACAGATACGCAGTATTTT CSVAGTFLGTDTQYF
. TRBJ2-2 . TRBV27 TGTGCCAGCAGTCTCCCCCCGAGGGGGGGAGACACCGGGGAGCTGTTTTTT CASSLPPRGGDTGELFF
once TRBJ1-2 . TRBV7-9 TGTGCCAGCACCCAGGTTCTAGACTTGAATGGCTACACCTTC CASTQVLDLNGYTF
. TRBJ1-6 . TRBV11-1 TGTGCCAGCAGCCAGGGCTACCGTCGTGACAGCCATAATTCACCCCTCCACTTT CASSQGYRRDSHNSPLHF
. TRBJ2-1 TRBD1 TRBV19 TGTGCCAGTAGTGTGACAGGGGTCAATGAGCAGTTCTTC CASSVTGVNEQFF
. TRBJ1-2 . TRBV29-1 TGCAGCGTTGAAGCGGAGGGAGCAGATGGCTACACCTTC CSVEAEGADGYTF
. TRBJ2-1 TRBD2 TRBV27 TGTGCCAGCAGTTTAACGCGGGGGGCCTACAATGAGCAGTTCTTC CASSLTRGAYNEQFF
. TRBJ2-1 TRBD1 TRBV28 TGTGCCAGCAGTCTTACAGGGGGCTCGGAGGAGCAGTTCTTC CASSLTGGSEEQFF
. TRBJ2-7 . TRBV7-9 TGTGCCAGCAGCCTCGACAGAACGCACTCCTACGAGCAGTACTTC CASSLDRTHSYEQYF
few TRBJ1-4 . TRBV4-3 TGCGCCAGCAGCCCAGGCCGTGGGGAGTATCATGAAAAACTGTTTTTT CASSPGRGEYHEKLFF
. TRBJ1-6 . TRBV30 TGTGCCTGGGAGATTGGGGGACCGCCAAGCTCCTATAATTCACCCCTCCACTTT CAWEIGGPPSSYNSPLHF